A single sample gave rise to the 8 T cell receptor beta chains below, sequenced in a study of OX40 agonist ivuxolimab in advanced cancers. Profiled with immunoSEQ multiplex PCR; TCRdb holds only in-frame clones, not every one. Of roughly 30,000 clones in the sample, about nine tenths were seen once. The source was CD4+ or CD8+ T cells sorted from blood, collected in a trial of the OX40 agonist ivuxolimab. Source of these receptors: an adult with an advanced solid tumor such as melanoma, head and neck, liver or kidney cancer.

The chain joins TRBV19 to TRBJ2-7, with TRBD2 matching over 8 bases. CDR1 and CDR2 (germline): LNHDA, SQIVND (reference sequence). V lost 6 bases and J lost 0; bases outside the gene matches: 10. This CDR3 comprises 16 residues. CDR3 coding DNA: TGTGCCAGTAGCCCAGGTCGGGAGGGAAGCTCCTACGAGCAGTACTTC. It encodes CASSPGREGSSYEQYF.

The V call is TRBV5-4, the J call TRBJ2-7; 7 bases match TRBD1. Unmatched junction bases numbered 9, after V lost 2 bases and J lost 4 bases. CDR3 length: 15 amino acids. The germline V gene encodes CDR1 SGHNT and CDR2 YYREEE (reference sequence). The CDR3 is CASSFSGQAKYEQYF. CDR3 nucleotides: TGTGCCAGCAGCTTTAGTGGACAGGCCAAGTACGAGCAGTACTTC.

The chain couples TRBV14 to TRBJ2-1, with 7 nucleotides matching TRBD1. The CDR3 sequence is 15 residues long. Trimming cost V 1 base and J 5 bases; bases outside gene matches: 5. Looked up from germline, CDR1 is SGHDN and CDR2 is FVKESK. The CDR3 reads CASSQGTGYHNEQFF. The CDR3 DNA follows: TGTGCCAGCAGCCAAGGGACAGGTTACCACAATGAGCAGTTCTTC.

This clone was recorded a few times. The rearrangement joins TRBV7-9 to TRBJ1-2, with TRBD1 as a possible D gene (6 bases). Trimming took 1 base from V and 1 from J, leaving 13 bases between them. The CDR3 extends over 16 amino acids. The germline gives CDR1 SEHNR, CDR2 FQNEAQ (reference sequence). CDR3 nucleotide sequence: TGTGCCAGCAGCTTAGGGCGGGACAACCTTAACTATGGCTACACCTTC. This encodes CASSLGRDNLNYGYTF.

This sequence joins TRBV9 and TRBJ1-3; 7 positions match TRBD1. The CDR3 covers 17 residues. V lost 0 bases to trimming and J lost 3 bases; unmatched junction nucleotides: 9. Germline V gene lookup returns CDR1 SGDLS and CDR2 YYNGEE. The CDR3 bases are TGTGCCAGCAGCGTAGTACCTCGCAGGGGGTTTGGAAACACCATATATTTT. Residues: CASSVVPRRGFGNTIYF.

CDR3 sequence (DNA): TGTGCCAGTAGTATCTGGGCCAAAGGGAACACTGAAGCTTTCTTT. Translation: CASSIWAKGNTEAFF. The genes are TRBV19 and TRBJ1-1; D remains ambiguous. Trimming cost V 3 bases and J 1 base, with 12 bases left between them. This CDR3 is 15 amino acids long. The V gene's germline CDR1 is LNHDA and CDR2 SQIVND (reference sequence).

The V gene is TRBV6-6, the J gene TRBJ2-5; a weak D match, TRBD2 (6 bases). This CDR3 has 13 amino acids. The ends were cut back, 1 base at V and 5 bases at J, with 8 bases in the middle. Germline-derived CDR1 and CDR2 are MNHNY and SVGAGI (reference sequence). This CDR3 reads CASSYLGRETQYF. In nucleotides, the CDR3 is TGTGCCAGCAGTTACTTGGGGAGGGAGACCCAGTACTTC.

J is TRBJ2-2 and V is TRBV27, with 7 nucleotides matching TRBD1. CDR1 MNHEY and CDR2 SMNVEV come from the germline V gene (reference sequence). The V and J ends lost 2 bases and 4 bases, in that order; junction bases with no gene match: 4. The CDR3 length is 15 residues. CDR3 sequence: CASSLRDRSTGELFF. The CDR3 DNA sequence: TGTGCCAGCAGTTTACGGGACAGATCCACCGGGGAGCTGTTTTTT.